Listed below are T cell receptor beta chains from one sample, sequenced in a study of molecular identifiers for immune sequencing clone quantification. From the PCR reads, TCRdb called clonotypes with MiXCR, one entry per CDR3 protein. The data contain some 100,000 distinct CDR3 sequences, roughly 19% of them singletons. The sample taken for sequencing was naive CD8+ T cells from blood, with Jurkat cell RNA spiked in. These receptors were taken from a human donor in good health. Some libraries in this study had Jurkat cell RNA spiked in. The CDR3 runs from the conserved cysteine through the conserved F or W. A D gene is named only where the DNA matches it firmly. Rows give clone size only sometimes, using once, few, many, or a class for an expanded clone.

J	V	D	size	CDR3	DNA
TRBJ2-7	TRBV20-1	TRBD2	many	CSAKLAERGYEQYF	TGCAGTGCTAAACTAGCGGAGAGGGGATACGAGCAGTACTTC
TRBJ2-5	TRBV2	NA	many	CASSDAGLETQYF	TGTGCCAGCAGTGATGCAGGGCTAGAGACCCAGTACTTC
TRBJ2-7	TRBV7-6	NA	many	CASSLVFGTDEQYF	TGTGCCAGCAGCTTAGTTTTCGGCACAGACGAGCAGTACTTC
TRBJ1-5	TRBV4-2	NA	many	CASSQDSGSFNQPQHF	TGTGCCAGCAGCCAAGATAGCGGGTCTTTCAATCAGCCCCAGCATTTT
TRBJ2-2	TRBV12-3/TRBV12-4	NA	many	CASSFGTPNTGELFF	TGTGCCAGCAGTTTTGGCACCCCGAACACCGGGGAGCTGTTTTTT
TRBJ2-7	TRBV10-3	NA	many	CAISDPRQAIYEQYF	TGTGCCATCAGTGACCCTAGACAGGCTATCTACGAGCAGTACTTC
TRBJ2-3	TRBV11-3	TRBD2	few	CASSLGTSGLTDTQYF	TGTGCCAGCAGCTTAGGGACTAGCGGACTCACAGATACGCAGTATTTT
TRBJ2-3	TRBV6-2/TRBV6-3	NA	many	CASSYPEGATNTQYF	TGTGCCAGCAGTTACCCGGAGGGAGCGACGAATACGCAGTATTTT
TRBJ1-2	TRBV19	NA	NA	CASSFAGTYGYTF	TGTGCCAGTAGTTTTGCAGGCACCTATGGCTACACCTTC
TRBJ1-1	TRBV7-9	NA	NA	CVSSLVQYGGAKAFF	TGTGTCAGCAGCTTAGTACAGTATGGGGGGGCGAAAGCCTTCTTT